The 2 T cell receptor beta chains listed next were all sequenced from one sample in a study of OX40 agonist ivuxolimab in advanced cancers. Repertoires were generated with immunoSEQ multiplex PCR, while TCRdb's copy carries only in-frame clones and drops some. The sample includes 15,000 to 20,000 clones, about 80% of them seen just once. The starting material was CD4+ or CD8+ T cells sorted from blood, obtained in a trial of the OX40 agonist ivuxolimab. The origin of the receptors is an adult with an advanced solid tumor such as melanoma, head and neck, liver or kidney cancer.

This clone was detected only once. This sequence joins TRBV6-5 and TRBJ2-7; 7 nucleotides line up with TRBD1. Germline V gene lookup returns CDR1 MNHEY and CDR2 SVGAGI. There are 14 residues in the CDR3. J was trimmed by 3 bases and V by 2 bases; bases with no gene match: 4. The CDR3 spells CASSYRGQDYEQYF. DNA for the CDR3: TGTGCCAGCAGTTACCGCGGACAGGACTACGAGCAGTACTTC.

This clone appeared a single time. This chain joins TRBV7-3 and TRBJ2-2; D is uncertain. There are 15 residues in the CDR3. Germline V gene data show CDR1 as SGHTA and CDR2 as FQGTGA. V shed 3 bases and J shed 3 bases, with 11 bases lying between them. The CDR3 DNA is TGTGCCAGCAGCTTGGTGGGCCCGGACACCGGGGAGCTGTTTTTT. The encoded protein is CASSLVGPDTGELFF.